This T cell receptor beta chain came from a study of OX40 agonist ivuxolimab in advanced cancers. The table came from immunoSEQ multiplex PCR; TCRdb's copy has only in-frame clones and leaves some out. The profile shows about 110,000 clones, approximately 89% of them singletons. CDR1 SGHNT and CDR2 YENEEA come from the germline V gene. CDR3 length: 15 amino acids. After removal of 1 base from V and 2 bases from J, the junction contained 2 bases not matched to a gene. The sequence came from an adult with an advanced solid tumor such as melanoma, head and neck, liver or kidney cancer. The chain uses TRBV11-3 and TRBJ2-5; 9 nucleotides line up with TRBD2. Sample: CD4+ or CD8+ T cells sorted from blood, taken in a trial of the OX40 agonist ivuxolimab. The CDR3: CASSLGAGGQETQYF. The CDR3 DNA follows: TGTGCCAGCAGCTTAGGTGCGGGAGGGCAAGAGACCCAGTACTTC.